These 19 T cell receptor beta chains share one sample of origin, sequenced in a study of T-cell memory formation after mild COVID-19. TCRdb re-called the 5' RACE reads with MiXCR, one entry per CDR3 protein. The profile covers approximately 580,000 distinct CDR3 sequences, with just over 20% appearing a single time and approximately 12% taken by the ten largest. Sequenced material: PBMCs or a T cell subset sorted from them (not recorded which). These receptors were collected from an adult woman who had mild COVID-19 (a few samples of this study predate the infection). Cell type and time point are not known.

This clonotype was seen more than once but under ten times. V is TRBV12-3 or TRBV12-4 and J is TRBJ1-2; D is unclear. With 10 bases removed from V and 14 bases from J, the gap between germline ends came to 14 bases. The CDR3 has 9 residues. CDR3 nucleotide sequence: TGTGCCATACACCTCCCCGTAACCTTC. It encodes CAIHLPVTF.

This clonotype was seen more than once but under ten times. The chain is built from TRBV20-1 and TRBJ2-5; TRBD2 matches at 7 bases. Looked up from germline, CDR1 is DFQATT and CDR2 is SNEGSKA (reference sequence). After removal of 0 bases from V and 5 bases from J, the junction contained 6 bases not matched to a gene. The CDR3 runs 14 residues. The CDR3 DNA is TGCAGTGCTAGAGATGGGGGGGTCGGGGAGACCCAGTACTTC. As protein: CSARDGGVGETQYF.

This clonotype was seen a handful of times. V usage is TRBV24-1 and J usage is TRBJ2-1; 9 bases are a match to TRBD2. V shed 4 bases, J shed 1 base, and the junction held 4 bases outside the gene matches. This CDR3 contains 16 residues. Germline values: CDR1 KGHDR, CDR2 SFDVKD. The CDR3 region has the DNA TGTGCCACCAGTGACCCCAGCGGGAGGTCCTACAATGAGCAGTTCTTC. It is translated as CATSDPSGRSYNEQFF.

This clonotype was counted a single time. The V call is TRBV7-2, the J call TRBJ2-5, with 12 bases identical to TRBD2. Germline V gene data show CDR1 as SGHTA and CDR2 as FQGNSA. The CDR3 has 15 amino acids. Trimming at V came to 7 bases and at J to 6 bases, leaving 9 bases not matched to a gene. The DNA of the CDR3 is TGTGCCAGCAACAACGGACTAGCGGGAAGGAAGACCCAGTACTTC. Amino acid sequence: CASNNGLAGRKTQYF.

In its sample, this clonotype was seen a few times. The chain is built from TRBV5-6 and TRBJ2-2, with D uncertain. The CDR3 is 17 residues long. V was clipped by 3 bases and J by 0 bases, with 15 bases between them. Germline values: CDR1 SGHDT, CDR2 YYEEEE. The CDR3 DNA reads TGTGCCAGCAGCTCATCGTTAGGACGTTCGAACACCGGGGAGCTGTTTTTT. Translation gives CASSSSLGRSNTGELFF.

This clonotype was picked up many times. V usage is TRBV10-3 and J usage is TRBJ2-7; D not resolved. The CDR3 is made up of 12 amino acids. Germline V lookup: CDR1 ENHRY, CDR2 SYGVKD. V was shortened by 2 bases and J by 4 bases, with 6 bases between the two germline ends. CDR3 loop: CAISEVLYEQYF. CDR3 coding DNA: TGTGCCATCAGTGAGGTCCTGTACGAGCAGTACTTC.

Only a few counts were recorded for this clonotype. The chain has TRBV20-1 and TRBJ2-5, with 8 bases lining up with TRBD1. With 3 bases clipped from V and 5 bases from J, the junction kept 11 bases outside the gene matches. Germline values: CDR1 DFQATT, CDR2 SNEGSKA (reference sequence). The CDR3 is made up of 15 amino acids. The CDR3, as DNA: TGCAGTGCTAGGAGCGCCGGACAGGGAACGGAGACCCAGTACTTC. It translates to CSARSAGQGTETQYF.

This chain joins TRBV7-8 and TRBJ2-1; D may be TRBD1 (6 bases). The CDR3 has 19 residues. Between the trimmed V and J ends, which lost 5 bases and 0 bases, there was a span of 23 bases. Germline lookup yields CDR1 SGHVS and CDR2 FQNEAQ. The CDR3 sequence: CASSGRAGDLPSSYNEQFF. The CDR3 nucleotides are TGTGCCAGCAGCGGTCGCGCAGGGGACCTGCCGAGCTCCTACAATGAGCAGTTCTTC.

This chain joins TRBV7-6 and TRBJ2-1, with TRBD2 matching 9 bases. Germline CDR1 reads SGHVS; CDR2 reads FNYEAQ. V lost 4 bases and J lost 5; bases outside the gene matches: 9. The CDR3 covers 16 residues. The CDR3 is CASSSISGGGDNEQFF. The CDR3 nucleotides read TGTGCCAGCAGCTCGATTAGCGGGGGTGGGGACAATGAGCAGTTCTTC.

V and J are TRBV19 and TRBJ2-7, with a possible D match to TRBD1 (5 bases). The germline CDR1 and CDR2 sequences are LNHDA and SQIVND (reference sequence). Trimming left V 5 bases short and J 6 bases short, with 14 bases between. This CDR3 region has 13 residues. For the CDR3, the DNA is TGTGCCAGTAGTGTCCAGGGAATGGGCGAGCAGTACTTC. Translating gives CASSVQGMGEQYF.

In its sample, this clonotype was seen a few times. This chain joins TRBV6-5 and TRBJ2-7; 8 bases are a match to TRBD2. Germline-derived CDR1 and CDR2 are MNHEY and SVGAGI. The CDR3 has 15 residues. V shed 2 bases, J shed 4 bases, and the junction held 7 bases outside the gene matches. The CDR3 DNA reads as TGTGCCAGCAGTTACGGAAGAGCGGGGGTGTACGAGCAGTACTTC. Residues: CASSYGRAGVYEQYF.

This rearrangement joins TRBV7-9 to TRBJ2-4; D gene unclear. Trimming stripped 8 bases from V and 0 bases from J, with 11 bases between. The CDR3 length is 14 residues. Germline loops: CDR1 SEHNR, CDR2 FQNEAQ (reference sequence). The CDR3 is CASGTALAKNIQYF. Written as DNA, the CDR3 is TGTGCCAGCGGCACGGCGCTAGCCAAAAACATTCAGTACTTC. Variable domain in full (rest from reference TRBV7-9 and TRBJ2-4): DTGVSQNPRHKITKRGQNVTFRCDPISEHNRLYWYRQTLGQGPEFLTYFQNEAQLEKSRLLSDRFSAERPKGSFSTLEIQRTEQGDSAMYLCASGTALAKNIQYFGAGTRLSVL.

In this sample, this clonotype turned up a few times. This rearrangement joins TRBV6-5 to TRBJ1-2, with 12 bases fitting TRBD1. Germline V lookup: CDR1 MNHEY, CDR2 SVGAGI. This CDR3 spans 14 amino acids. Unmatched junction bases numbered 2, after V lost 5 bases and J lost 4 bases. The CDR3 coding sequence is TGTGCCAGCAGTGGGACAGGGGGCATCTATGGCTACACCTTC. It is translated as CASSGTGGIYGYTF.

The rearrangement uses TRBV14 and TRBJ2-1, with 8 nucleotides matching TRBD2. V was pared by 4 bases and J by 1 base, with 9 bases of the junction left unmatched. The CDR3 is made up of 17 amino acids. CDR1 is SGHDN and CDR2 is FVKESK in the germline V gene. The CDR3 bases are TGTGCCAGCAGCCGAATGTCAACGGGGGGGTCCTACAATGAGCAGTTCTTC. Translated, it gives CASSRMSTGGSYNEQFF.

This clonotype was recorded many times. Germline and junction disagree at one end, which may indicate a read error. This rearrangement joins TRBV5-1 to TRBJ2-7; D not certain. Germline lookup yields CDR1 SGHRS and CDR2 YFSETQ. The CDR3 is made up of 12 amino acids. This chain's CDR3 is CASSLVGDEQYF. DNA for the CDR3: TGTGCCAGCAGCTTGGTGGGCGACGAGCAGTACTTC. Supplemented by reference TRBV5-1 and TRBJ2-7, the full variable domain reads KAGVTQTPRYLIKTRGQQVTLSCSPISGHRSVSWYQQTPGQGLQFLFEYFSETQRNKGNFPGRFSGRQFSNSRSEMNVSTLELGDSALYLCASSLVGDEQYFGPGTRLTVT.

This clonotype was detected a few times. The gene calls are TRBV29-1 and TRBJ1-3; D may be TRBD1 (5 bases). V was trimmed by 7 bases and J by 1 base, leaving 17 bases between them. The CDR3 spans 15 residues. Germline loops: CDR1 SQVTM, CDR2 ANQGSEA. CDR3 in amino acids: CSAGWGDRSGNTIYF. The CDR3 region has the DNA TGCAGCGCCGGCTGGGGAGACAGATCTGGAAACACCATATATTTT.

The rearrangement joins TRBV9 to TRBJ2-5; 10 bases agree with TRBD2. Germline V gene sequence: CDR1 SGDLS, CDR2 YYNGEE. This CDR3 spans 16 amino acids. V lost 4 bases to trimming and J lost 4 bases; unmatched junction nucleotides: 10. The CDR3 bases are TGTGCCAGCAGCTCTGCTAGCGGGAGTATTGGAGAGACCCAGTACTTC. Amino acid sequence: CASSSASGSIGETQYF.

This clonotype was seen a handful of times. The chain is built from TRBV7-9 and TRBJ2-3; D is undetermined. V lost 5 bases, J lost 1 base, and 13 bases lay in between. The germline CDR1 and CDR2 sequences are SEHNR and FQNEAQ (reference sequence). The length of the CDR3 is 15 residues. CDR3 in amino acids: CASSTRSSGTDTQYF. For the CDR3, the DNA is TGTGCCAGCAGCACAAGATCATCTGGCACAGATACGCAGTATTTT.

The chain has TRBV9 and TRBJ2-1, with D possibly being TRBD1 (6 bases). This CDR3 comprises 18 residues. V gave up 0 bases and J gave up 2 bases, with 18 bases separating them. The germline V gene encodes CDR1 SGDLS and CDR2 YYNGEE. The CDR3 here is CASSVERMWTATYNEQFF. The CDR3 coding sequence is TGTGCCAGCAGCGTAGAGAGGATGTGGACAGCGACCTACAATGAGCAGTTCTTC.